Following are 22 T cell receptor beta chains from one sample sequenced in a study of T cell responses to AZD1222 COVID-19 vaccine. Sequencing used immunoSEQ multiplex PCR; TCRdb keeps in-frame clones, though not all of them. The table records around 180,000 clones, around 87% of them present only once. The sequences come from peripheral blood, collected on day 0 of AZD1222 vaccination. The receptors shown here come from an adult in good health.

V is TRBV7-5 and J is TRBJ1-5; TRBD1, the D gene given by the table, was not confirmed from the DNA. TRBV7-5 counts as a pseudogene. This CDR3 is built from 17 residues. CDR3 DNA: TGTGTCAGAAGCTTAGCGGGGCCATTCTTATATAATCAGCCCCAGCATTTT. Its translation is CVRSLAGPFLYNQPQHF.

The chain combines TRBV27 with TRBJ2-5, with D tentatively TRBD2 (6 bases). The CDR3 has 14 amino acids. Germline V gene sequence: CDR1 MNHEY, CDR2 SMNVEV (reference sequence). Trimming cost V 7 bases and J 4 bases, with 16 bases left between them. The CDR3 here is CASTSRVGGETQYF. In DNA form, the CDR3 reads TGTGCCAGCACCTCCCGGGTGGGGGGAGAGACCCAGTACTTC.

The chain combines TRBV2 with TRBJ1-2; TRBD1 might be the D (5 bases). The CDR3 totals 12 residues. CDR1 and CDR2 (germline): SNHLY, FYNNEI. V gave up 8 bases and J gave up 8 bases, with 15 bases separating them. The CDR3 here is CASSPLGGGYTF. The CDR3 nucleotides are TGTGCCAGCTCCCCCCTTGGGGGAGGCTACACCTTC.

The rearrangement joins TRBV6-5 to TRBJ2-7; the match to TRBD1 covers 8 bases. This CDR3 contains 14 residues. V was clipped by 5 bases and J by 0 bases; unmatched bases: 3. Per germline, CDR1 MNHEY and CDR2 SVGAGI. The CDR3 region is CASSRGQGSYEQYF. The CDR3 nucleotides are TGTGCCAGCAGTCGAGGACAGGGCTCCTACGAGCAGTACTTC.

The CDR3 DNA reads TGTGCCAGCAGCTCAAGGACGGAGTCCTACGAGCAGTACTTC. Protein product: CASSSRTESYEQYF. This rearrangement joins TRBV7-6 to TRBJ2-7, with D hard to call. V shed 4 bases and J shed 1 base, with 11 bases lying between them. This CDR3 is built from 14 residues. CDR1 and CDR2 from the germline V gene are SGHVS and FNYEAQ.

This chain uses TRBV2 with TRBJ1-6; the match to TRBD1 covers 7 bases. Germline V lookup: CDR1 SNHLY, CDR2 FYNNEI. J lost 10 bases, V lost 7 bases, and 4 bases had no gene match. The CDR3 contains 12 residues. CDR3 sequence reads: CASNRDRSPLHF. The CDR3 bases are TGTGCCAGCAACCGGGACAGATCACCCCTCCACTTT.

V and J are TRBV28 and TRBJ1-4; the D is unclear. Germline V gene data show CDR1 as MDHEN and CDR2 as SYDVKM. V was cut by 4 bases and J by 4 bases, with 13 bases left in between. This CDR3 is 15 amino acids long. This CDR3 is CASSSTASYNEKLFF. In nucleotides, the CDR3 is TGTGCCAGCAGTTCCACGGCCAGCTATAATGAAAAACTGTTTTTT.

This rearrangement joins TRBV5-6 to TRBJ1-5, with a possible D match to TRBD1 (5 bases). This CDR3 is 15 amino acids long. The V end lost 1 base, the J end lost 0 bases, and 8 bases lay between the germline ends. The germline V gene has CDR1 SGHDT and CDR2 YYEEEE. Written as DNA, the CDR3 is TGTGCCAGCAGCTTGACAGGTTATAGCAATCAGCCCCAGCATTTT. The encoded protein is CASSLTGYSNQPQHF.

The genes are TRBV30 and TRBJ1-3; no definite D call. Trimming took off 3 bases at V and 8 bases at J, with 11 bases between the two ends. This CDR3 comprises 12 residues. Germline-derived CDR1 and CDR2 are GTSNPN and SVGIG (reference sequence). The DNA of the CDR3 is TGTGCCTGGAGCCCCCTTGAGTACACCATATATTTT. Translation: CAWSPLEYTIYF.

The rearrangement links TRBV19 to TRBJ2-1; no reliable D call. V was pared by 9 bases and J by 6 bases, with 18 bases between. The CDR3 contains 14 residues. Germline lookup yields CDR1 LNHDA and CDR2 SQIVND (reference sequence). CDR3 nucleotides: TGTGCCAGCCCGCTGCACCAGAGTTTCAATGAGCAGTTCTTC. It translates to CASPLHQSFNEQFF.

This chain uses TRBV10-1 with TRBJ1-1; unclear D gene. Germline CDR1 reads WNHNN; CDR2 reads SYGVQD (reference sequence). V was cut by 6 bases and J by 5 bases, with 13 bases left in between. This CDR3 is built from 13 residues. In DNA form, the CDR3 reads TGCGCCAGCAGGGACGGTTTGGGAACTGAAGCTTTCTTT. Translating gives CASRDGLGTEAFF.

V gene TRBV18 combines with J gene TRBJ2-2, with D unclear. CDR1 and CDR2 (germline): KGHSH, LQKENI. The CDR3 runs 16 residues. Deletions cut 3 bases from V and 2 bases from J, with 13 bases between. DNA of the CDR3: TGTGCCAGCTCACCTGGCCCGAGAACTAACACCGGGGAGCTGTTTTTT. This gives the protein CASSPGPRTNTGELFF.

V usage is TRBV3-1 (or the pseudogene TRBV3-2) and J usage is TRBJ1-1; tentatively, D is TRBD1 (6 bases). The CDR3 has 13 residues. V lost 4 bases, J lost 5 bases, and 11 bases lay in between. The germline V gene encodes CDR1 LGHDT and CDR2 YNNKEL (reference sequence). CDR3 in amino acids: CASSPTGRTEAFF. The CDR3 bases are TGTGCCAGCAGCCCAACAGGGAGGACTGAAGCTTTCTTT.

The V and J genes are TRBV7-9 and TRBJ2-2; TRBD1 matches at 8 bases. Germline loops: CDR1 SEHNR, CDR2 FQNEAQ (reference sequence). The CDR3 extends over 18 amino acids. The trim removed 4 bases at V and 5 bases at J, leaving 15 bases unmatched. Here the CDR3 reads CASSSLLPRTGNTGELFF. The CDR3 nucleotides are TGTGCCAGCAGCTCCCTTCTCCCACGGACAGGGAATACCGGGGAGCTGTTTTTT.

This chain links TRBV5-6 with TRBJ2-3; D is possibly TRBD2 (6 bases). Germline CDR1 is SGHDT and CDR2 is YYEEEE. Trimming removed 0 bases at V and 6 bases at J, with 11 bases between. The CDR3 length is 14 residues. CDR3 protein: CASSLEVRGDTQYF. CDR3 nucleotide sequence: TGTGCCAGCAGCTTGGAGGTTCGGGGGGATACGCAGTATTTT.

This chain links TRBV12-3 or TRBV12-4 with TRBJ2-7, with D possibly matching TRBD1 (5 bases). Trimming cost V 6 bases and J 3 bases, with 12 bases left between them. The CDR3 extends over 13 amino acids. The CDR3 DNA follows: TGTGCCAGCAGCATAGGACACATCTACGAGCAGTACTTC. Its protein product is CASSIGHIYEQYF.

The CDR3 sequence: CASSFVPGGGEQYF. The CDR3 DNA reads as TGTGCCAGCAGTTTTGTACCAGGGGGCGGCGAGCAGTACTTC. The V call is TRBV5-4, the J call TRBJ2-7; 8 bases match TRBD1. This CDR3 region has 14 residues. Germline V lookup: CDR1 SGHNT, CDR2 YYREEE (reference sequence). The ends lost 5 bases at V and 6 bases at J; junction bases unmatched: 10.

The chain uses TRBV9 and TRBJ1-1, with D possibly matching TRBD1 (6 bases). V shed 0 bases and J shed 0 bases, with 12 bases lying between them. Germline loops: CDR1 SGDLS, CDR2 YYNGEE. There are 16 residues in the CDR3. The CDR3 spells CASSVVRGDMNTEAFF. CDR3 nucleotide sequence: TGTGCCAGCAGCGTAGTTCGGGGGGACATGAACACTGAAGCTTTCTTT. Filled out from reference TRBV9 and TRBJ1-1, the complete variable domain reads DSGVTQTPKHLITATGQRVTLRCSPRSGDLSVYWYQQSLDQGLQFLIQYYNGEERAKGNILERFSAQQFPDLHSELNLSSLELGDSALYFCASSVVRGDMNTEAFFGQGTRLTVV.

This sequence joins TRBV4-1 and TRBJ2-1, with D perhaps matching TRBD2 (6 bases). Germline loops: CDR1 MGHRA, CDR2 YSYEKL. V lost 0 bases and J 4 bases, leaving 10 bases between the germline ends. The CDR3 has 15 amino acids. CDR3 loop: CASSQDPGLYNEQFF. The CDR3 DNA reads as TGCGCCAGCAGCCAAGACCCGGGACTGTACAATGAGCAGTTCTTC.

The gene calls are TRBV7-9 and TRBJ2-3; TRBD1 might be the D (6 bases). Germline V lookup: CDR1 SEHNR, CDR2 FQNEAQ (reference sequence). This CDR3 comprises 16 residues. Trimming stripped 5 bases from V and 0 bases from J, with 15 bases between. The CDR3 sequence: CASSPQTGWSTDTQYF. The DNA for the CDR3 is TGTGCCAGCAGCCCCCAGACAGGTTGGAGCACAGATACGCAGTATTTT.

In the case of this clone: Mismatch with germline at one junction end may stem from a read error. The chain carries TRBV15 and TRBJ1-5; TRBD1 agrees at 7 bases. There are 12 residues in the CDR3. The V gene's germline CDR1 is LNHNV and CDR2 YYDKDF (reference sequence). Here the CDR3 DNA reads TGTGCCACCAGCAGAGAATCAGGACAGGCCAGTTTT. Translated, it gives CATSRESGQASF.

The chain joins TRBV5-1 to TRBJ2-2, with 8 bases aligning to TRBD1. The germline CDR1 and CDR2 sequences are SGHRS and YFSETQ. After removal of 0 bases from V and 4 bases from J, the junction contained 2 bases not matched to a gene. CDR3 size: 15 residues. Written as DNA, the CDR3 is TGCGCCAGCAGCTTGGGTGACAGGGGCACCGGGGAGCTGTTTTTT. This translates into CASSLGDRGTGELFF.